This paragraph reports one TCR beta chain. As yet, its antigen is unknown. This specimen comes from a study of OX40 agonist ivuxolimab in advanced cancers. About the research overall: Hepatocellular carcinoma, melanoma, renal cell or head and neck cancer occurred in dose-escalation patients. Among those treated, three patients had partial responses, one with hepatocellular carcinoma and two with cutaneous melanoma.

Germline CDR1 and CDR2: MDHEN and SYDVKM. After removal of 5 bases from V and 4 bases from J, the junction contained 4 bases not matched to a gene. The CDR3 has 13 residues. Data came from immunoSEQ multiplex PCR; TCRdb stores just in-frame clones and leaves some out. The data show 7,400 or so clones, with around 87% seen just once and approximately 4% held by the top ten. Points from the study as a whole: Antigen specificity was not determined for the expanded peripheral T cells. Expanded clones were, on average, more numerous in CD8+ T cells than in CD4+.

The source is an adult with an advanced solid tumor such as melanoma, head and neck, liver or kidney cancer. Here the sequenced sample was CD4+ or CD8+ T cells sorted from blood, taken in a trial of the OX40 agonist ivuxolimab. The chain combines TRBV28 with TRBJ2-7, with 8 positions matching TRBD1. DNA for the CDR3: TGTGCCAGCAGTGGCCGGACAGGGTACGAGCAGTACGTC. Translating gives CASSGRTGYEQYV.